This TCR beta chain was recovered during a study of blood T cell repertoires in COVID-19. Per the germline V gene, CDR1 is SGHRS and CDR2 is YFSETQ. The ends were cut back, 4 bases at V and 6 bases at J, with 20 bases in the middle. The CDR3 spans 16 residues. This table comes from immunoSEQ multiplex PCR, and its TCRdb copy is limited to in-frame clones, with some not included. The table lists hundreds of thousands of clones, 82% of them singletons. Input material: peripheral blood. V usage is TRBV5-1 and J usage is TRBJ2-1, with D perhaps matching TRBD1 (7 bases). The sequence came from a woman of 80 years or more with acute or convalescent COVID-19. As DNA, the CDR3 is TGCGCCAGCAGCATTTCAGGGGGGACCTCAACCAATGAGCAGTTCTTC. As protein: CASSISGGTSTNEQFF.